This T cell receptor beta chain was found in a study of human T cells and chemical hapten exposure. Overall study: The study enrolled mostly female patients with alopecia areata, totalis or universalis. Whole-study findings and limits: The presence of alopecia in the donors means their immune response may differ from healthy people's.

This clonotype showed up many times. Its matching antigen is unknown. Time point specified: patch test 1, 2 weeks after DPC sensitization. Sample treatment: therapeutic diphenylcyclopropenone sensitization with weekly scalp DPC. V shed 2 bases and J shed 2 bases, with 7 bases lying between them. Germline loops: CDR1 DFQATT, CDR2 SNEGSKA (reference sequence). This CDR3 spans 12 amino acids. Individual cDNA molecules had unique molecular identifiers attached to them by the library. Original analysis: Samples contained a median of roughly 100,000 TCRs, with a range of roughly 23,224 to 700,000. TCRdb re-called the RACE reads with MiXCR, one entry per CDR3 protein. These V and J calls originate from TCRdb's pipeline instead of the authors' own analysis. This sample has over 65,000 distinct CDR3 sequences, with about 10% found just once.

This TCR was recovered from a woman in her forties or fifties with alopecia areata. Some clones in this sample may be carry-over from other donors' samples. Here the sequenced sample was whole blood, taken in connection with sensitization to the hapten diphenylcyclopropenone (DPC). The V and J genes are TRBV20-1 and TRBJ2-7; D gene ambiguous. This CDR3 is CSARHPPYEQYF. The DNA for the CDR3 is TGCAGTGCTAGACACCCCCCCTACGAGCAGTACTTC.